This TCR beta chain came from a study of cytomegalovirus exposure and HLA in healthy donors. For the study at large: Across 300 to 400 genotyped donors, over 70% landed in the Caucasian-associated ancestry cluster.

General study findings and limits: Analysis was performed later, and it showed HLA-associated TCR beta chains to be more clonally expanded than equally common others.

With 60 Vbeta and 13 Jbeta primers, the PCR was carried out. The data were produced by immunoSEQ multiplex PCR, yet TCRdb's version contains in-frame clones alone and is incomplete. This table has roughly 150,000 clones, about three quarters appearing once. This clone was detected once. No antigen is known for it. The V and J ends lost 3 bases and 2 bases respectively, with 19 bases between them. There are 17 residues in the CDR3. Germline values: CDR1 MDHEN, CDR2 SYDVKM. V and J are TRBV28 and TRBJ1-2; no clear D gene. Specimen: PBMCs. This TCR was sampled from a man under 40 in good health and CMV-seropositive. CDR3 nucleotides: TGTGCCAGCAGTTTTCCACCGGGGAGCAGGCGGAACTATGGCTACACCTTC. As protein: CASSFPPGSRRNYGYTF.